Each of the 26 T cell receptor beta chains below was sequenced from the same sample in a study of blood T cell repertoires in COVID-19. Here immunoSEQ multiplex PCR was the method, and the copy in TCRdb shows in-frame clones only, minus some. Altogether approximately 210,000 clones are present, roughly 80% being singletons, with the ten largest covering around 11%. The sample taken for sequencing was PBMCs or T cells enriched from blood (not recorded which). All receptors come from a man in his forties who had recovered from COVID-19.

V and J are TRBV2 and TRBJ2-1, with D perhaps TRBD2 (6 bases). Trimming took 8 bases from V and 2 from J, leaving 16 bases between them. The CDR3 is 15 amino acids. Germline loops: CDR1 SNHLY, CDR2 FYNNEI. CDR3 region: CASLKGRSPYNEQFF. DNA for the CDR3: TGTGCCAGCCTGAAGGGGAGGAGCCCCTACAATGAGCAGTTCTTC.

J is TRBJ1-6 and V is TRBV3-1 (or the pseudogene TRBV3-2); 9 nucleotides align to TRBD1. This CDR3 is 14 amino acids long. The V segment lost 1 base and the J segment 8 bases; nucleotides outside the gene matches: 0. Per germline, CDR1 LGHDT and CDR2 YNNKEL (reference sequence). CDR3 coding DNA: TGTGCCAGCAGCCAAGGACAGGGGGATTCACCCCTCCACTTT. It codes for CASSQGQGDSPLHF.

The rearrangement joins TRBV10-2 to TRBJ2-1; D may be TRBD2 (6 bases). From germline, CDR1 is WSHSY and CDR2 SAAADI. This CDR3 has 13 residues. Between the trimmed V and J ends, which lost 8 bases and 7 bases, there was a span of 15 bases. DNA for the CDR3: TGCGCCAGCGGCCGCGGGACTCCAAATGAGCAGTTCTTC. It yields the protein CASGRGTPNEQFF.

This clone was observed a few times. This sequence joins TRBV4-1 and TRBJ1-1; 7 positions agree with TRBD1. Per the germline V gene, CDR1 is MGHRA and CDR2 is YSYEKL. The CDR3 extends over 15 amino acids. Unmatched junction bases numbered 9, after V lost 5 bases and J lost 3 bases. The CDR3 DNA reads TGCGCCAGCAGCGACCGACAGGGAATTTACACTGAAGCTTTCTTT. Its translation is CASSDRQGIYTEAFF.

The V call is TRBV12-3 or TRBV12-4, the J call TRBJ2-5; TRBD2 agrees at 8 bases. CDR3 size: 13 residues. The ends lost 5 bases at V and 5 bases at J; junction bases unmatched: 4. In DNA, the CDR3 is TGTGCCAGCAGTGGGACTAGTAAGGAGACCCAGTACTTC. Its protein product is CASSGTSKETQYF.

The CDR3 protein is CASSFAGAYEQYV. The CDR3, as DNA: TGTGCCAGCAGTTTTGCAGGGGCTTACGAGCAGTACGTC. V usage is TRBV12-3 or TRBV12-4 and J usage is TRBJ2-7; the D gene is possibly TRBD1 (6 bases). Trimming removed 3 bases from V and 4 bases from J, with 10 bases in between. This CDR3 comprises 13 residues.

The genes are TRBV6-1 and TRBJ1-6, with D perhaps TRBD1 (5 bases). From germline, CDR1 is MNHNS and CDR2 SASEGT. The V end lost 1 base, the J end lost 0 bases, and 10 bases lay between the germline ends. CDR3 length: 17 residues. The CDR3 loop is CASSEVKGLSYNSPLHF. CDR3 bases: TGTGCCAGCAGTGAAGTGAAGGGGCTCTCCTATAATTCACCCCTCCACTTT.

The chain uses TRBV14 and TRBJ2-3; 7 bases line up with TRBD2. Germline-derived CDR1 and CDR2 are SGHDN and FVKESK. The CDR3 totals 16 residues. V trimming: 1 base; J trimming: 0 bases; junction bases outside the gene matches: 4. The DNA for the CDR3 is TGTGCCAGCAGCCAAGGGCTAGCGGCGAGCACAGATACGCAGTATTTT. It encodes CASSQGLAASTDTQYF.

V usage is TRBV5-4 and J usage is TRBJ2-1, with 8 bases fitting TRBD1. Per the germline V gene, CDR1 is SGHNT and CDR2 is YYREEE (reference sequence). V was pared by 9 bases and J by 0 bases, with 8 bases of the junction left unmatched. This CDR3 spans 15 amino acids. CDR3 coding DNA: TGTGCCACCCAGAGGGACAGGAGCTCCTACAATGAGCAGTTCTTC. As protein: CATQRDRSSYNEQFF. Complete variable domain (other parts from reference TRBV5-4 and TRBJ2-1): ETGVTQSPTHLIKTRGQQVTLRCSSQSGHNTVSWYQQALGQGPQFIFQYYREEENGRGNFPPRFSGLQFPNYSSELNVNALELDDSALYLCATQRDRSSYNEQFFGPGTRLTVL.

The rearrangement uses TRBV2 and TRBJ1-5; possibly TRBD1 for D (6 bases). The CDR3 is made up of 14 amino acids. V dropped 7 bases and J dropped 1 base, with 11 bases sitting between them. CDR1 and CDR2 (germline): SNHLY, FYNNEI. In DNA, the CDR3 is TGTGCCAGCATAGGGGGGGACAGCAATCAGCCCCAGCATTTT. Residues: CASIGGDSNQPQHF.

The CDR3 loop is CASSSSVREQYF. In DNA, the CDR3 is TGTGCCAGCAGTTCCTCCGTTAGAGAGCAGTACTTC. The genes are TRBV28 and TRBJ2-7, with D hard to call. CDR3 length: 12 residues. Germline V gene lookup returns CDR1 MDHEN and CDR2 SYDVKM. The V end lost 4 bases, the J end lost 7 bases, and 11 bases lay between the germline ends.

The chain couples TRBV10-3 to TRBJ2-7; D is perhaps TRBD1 (6 bases). Between the trimmed V and J ends, which lost 2 bases and 7 bases, there was a span of 12 bases. Germline V gene data show CDR1 as ENHRY and CDR2 as SYGVKD. The CDR3 loop spans 13 amino acids. CDR3 region: CAISEGGRGEQYV. The CDR3 DNA sequence: TGTGCCATCAGTGAGGGGGGCAGGGGAGAGCAGTACGTC.

The chain uses TRBV3-1 (or the pseudogene TRBV3-2) and TRBJ1-2, with D tentatively TRBD1 (6 bases). Deletions cut 7 bases from V and 7 bases from J, with 28 bases between. Germline V gene lookup returns CDR1 LGHDT and CDR2 YNNKEL (reference sequence). This CDR3 is 17 amino acids long. The CDR3 reads CASTKFIMGAAFSGYTF. The CDR3, as DNA: TGTGCCAGCACTAAATTTATTATGGGGGCCGCATTTTCTGGCTACACCTTC.

The table lists this clone with a few counts. The chain links TRBV29-1 to TRBJ1-4, with D hard to call. Germline V gene lookup returns CDR1 SQVTM and CDR2 ANQGSEA. The germline V and J ends were trimmed by 8 bases and 11 bases, with 15 bases remaining between them. The CDR3 is 11 residues long. CDR3 sequence (DNA): TGCAGCCTCCTCTCGGGAGATAAACTGTTTTTT. It yields the protein CSLLSGDKLFF. The full variable domain, its missing parts supplied by reference TRBV29-1 and TRBJ1-4, is SAVISQKPSRDICQRGTSLTIQCQVDSQVTMMFWYRQQPGQSLTLIATANQGSEATYESGFVIDKFPISRPNLTFSTLTVSNMSPEDSSIYLCSLLSGDKLFFGSGTQLSVL.

The chain is built from TRBV28 and TRBJ1-5; D possibly corresponds to TRBD1 (5 bases). V lost 5 bases and J 1 base, leaving 12 bases between the germline ends. Germline V gene data show CDR1 as MDHEN and CDR2 as SYDVKM. This CDR3 comprises 15 residues. The CDR3 spells CASSHAGPSNQPQHF. CDR3 nucleotides: TGTGCCAGCAGTCATGCGGGACCGAGCAATCAGCCCCAGCATTTT.

This clone was recorded only once. DNA of the CDR3: TGTGCCACCAGTGAGGAGGTCCCGGCCTACGAGCAGTACTTC. This codes for CATSEEVPAYEQYF. The rearrangement links TRBV24-1 to TRBJ2-7, with a tentative D call TRBD2 (5 bases). V lost 4 bases and J lost 2, with 11 bases in between. This CDR3 is built from 14 residues. The germline V gene encodes CDR1 KGHDR and CDR2 SFDVKD.

The chain combines TRBV2 with TRBJ2-7, with 8 bases identical to TRBD2. The V and J ends lost 3 bases and 2 bases, in that order; junction bases with no gene match: 6. CDR3 length equals 15 residues. Germline CDR1 is SNHLY and CDR2 is FYNNEI. The CDR3 loop is CASSDAGGTPYEQYV. CDR3 DNA: TGTGCCAGCAGTGACGCGGGAGGCACTCCCTACGAGCAGTACGTC.

The rearrangement joins TRBV20-1 to TRBJ2-2; the D is unclear. This CDR3 region has 14 residues. V gave up 3 bases and J gave up 0 bases, with 8 bases separating them. Germline assignment: CDR1 DFQATT and CDR2 SNEGSKA (reference sequence). CDR3 region: CSASRLANTGELFF. The CDR3 nucleotides read TGCAGTGCTAGTCGGCTAGCGAACACCGGGGAGCTGTTTTTT.

J is TRBJ1-6 and V is TRBV7-9; no firm D call. Between the trimmed V and J ends, which lost 4 bases and 14 bases, there was a span of 9 bases. Germline CDR1 SEHNR, CDR2 FQNEAQ (reference sequence). This CDR3 is built from 11 residues. The CDR3 here is CASSSSVALHF. Written as DNA, the CDR3 is TGTGCCAGCAGCTCCAGCGTGGCCCTCCACTTT. The full variable domain, its missing parts supplied by reference TRBV7-9 and TRBJ1-6, is DTGVSQNPRHKITKRGQNVTFRCDPISEHNRLYWYRQTLGQGPEFLTYFQNEAQLEKSRLLSDRFSAERPKGSFSTLEIQRTEQGDSAMYLCASSSSVALHFGNGTRLTVT.

J is TRBJ2-7 and V is TRBV11-2; 9 bases align to TRBD2. V lost 8 bases and J lost 3; bases outside the gene matches: 20. The CDR3 runs 18 residues. Looked up from germline, CDR1 is SGHAT and CDR2 is FQNNGV. CDR3 sequence reads: CASQGDRGLAGRNYEQYF. The CDR3, as DNA: TGTGCCAGCCAGGGGGACCGGGGTCTAGCGGGAAGAAACTACGAGCAGTACTTC.

The J gene is TRBJ1-4, the V gene TRBV4-3, with TRBD1 identical over 9 bases. Per germline, CDR1 LGHNA and CDR2 YSLEER. The CDR3 is made up of 15 amino acids. After removal of 4 bases from V and 4 bases from J, the junction contained 4 bases not matched to a gene. This chain's CDR3 is CASSRGDRDNEKLFF. DNA of the CDR3: TGCGCCAGCAGCCGGGGGGACAGGGATAATGAAAAACTGTTTTTT.

The chain joins TRBV18 to TRBJ2-3; D is ambiguous. The CDR3 length is 14 residues. CDR1 KGHSH and CDR2 LQKENI come from the germline V gene. The ends were cut back, 0 bases at V and 2 bases at J, with 6 bases in the middle. The CDR3: CASSPPSNTDTQYF. The CDR3 nucleotides read TGTGCCAGCTCACCACCGAGTAACACAGATACGCAGTATTTT.

This CDR3 reads CATSDFTRGNTEAFF. Here the CDR3 DNA reads TGTGCCACCAGTGATTTTACCAGGGGGAACACTGAAGCTTTCTTT. J is TRBJ1-1 and V is TRBV24-1, with a possible D match to TRBD1 (6 bases). Germline CDR1 is KGHDR and CDR2 is SFDVKD. Trimming pared 1 base from V and 1 base from J, leaving 9 bases between. CDR3 length: 15 residues.

This clone was detected a few times. V usage is TRBV6-5 and J usage is TRBJ1-2, with 9 bases lining up with TRBD1. J gave up 5 bases and V 4 bases, and 2 bases lay outside the gene matches. Germline lookup yields CDR1 MNHEY and CDR2 SVGAGI. CDR3 length equals 13 residues. In nucleotides, the CDR3 is TGTGCCAGCAGTTTGACAGGGGGGTATGGCTACACCTTC. It specifies CASSLTGGYGYTF.

The chain combines TRBV28 with TRBJ1-4, with a possible D match to TRBD1 (5 bases). Germline values: CDR1 MDHEN, CDR2 SYDVKM. V gave up 3 bases and J gave up 0 bases, with 11 bases separating them. The CDR3 has 16 amino acids. DNA for the CDR3: TGTGCCAGCAGTTTCTGGGGGGGGGCAACTAATGAAAAACTGTTTTTT. Translation: CASSFWGGATNEKLFF.

The V call is TRBV6-5, the J call TRBJ2-1; 11 positions match TRBD1. This CDR3 has 16 amino acids. CDR1 MNHEY and CDR2 SVGAGI come from the germline V gene. The V segment lost 0 bases and the J segment 8 bases; nucleotides outside the gene matches: 6. CDR3 sequence (DNA): TGTGCCAGCAGTTACTCCAGGACAGGGGGCGGGGATGAGCAGTTCTTC. As protein: CASSYSRTGGGDEQFF.